Following are 20 T cell receptor beta chains from one sample sequenced in a study of T cells after yellow fever vaccination. TCRdb reanalysed the 5' RACE reads using MiXCR and keeps one entry per CDR3 protein. This sample has roughly 96,000 distinct CDR3 sequences, with approximately 8.4% found just once. The input for sequencing was CD8+ T cells not binding an NS4B(214-222) dextramer, sorted from PBMCs, taken around 15 days after the first yellow fever vaccination. All receptors come from a man aged 18 to 29 who received the YFV17D yellow fever vaccine.

This clonotype was counted between two and nine times. V usage is TRBV6-1 and J usage is TRBJ1-1; D is ambiguous. This CDR3 region has 14 residues. V lost 5 bases to trimming and J lost 2 bases, with 12 bases between them. Per the germline V gene, CDR1 is MNHNS and CDR2 is SASEGT. CDR3 bases: TGTGCCAGCAGTCCCGGACTGGGAAACACTGAAGCTTTCTTT. Encoded protein: CASSPGLGNTEAFF.

This clonotype was seen repeatedly, ten times or more. This sequence joins TRBV19 and TRBJ1-1; D perhaps matches TRBD1 (6 bases). The ends were cut back, 7 bases at V and 1 base at J, with 10 bases in the middle. CDR3 length equals 13 residues. The V gene's germline CDR1 is LNHDA and CDR2 SQIVND (reference sequence). The DNA of the CDR3 is TGTGCCAGTACCGGACAGCAGAACACTGAAGCTTTCTTT. It yields the protein CASTGQQNTEAFF.

This clonotype was observed a few times. The chain has TRBV5-1 and TRBJ2-1; D assignment may be TRBD1 or TRBD2 (7 bases each). The CDR3 is made up of 15 amino acids. Germline V CDR1 and CDR2: SGHRS, YFSETQ. Deletions cut 2 bases from V and 7 bases from J, with 16 bases between. CDR3: CASSFRGGLENEQFF. CDR3 nucleotide sequence: TGCGCCAGCAGCTTCAGGGGGGGCCTGGAAAATGAGCAGTTCTTC.

The chain couples TRBV5-4 to TRBJ2-2; no clear D gene. The V end lost 1 base, the J end lost 4 bases, and 5 bases lay between the germline ends. The length of the CDR3 is 13 residues. CDR1 and CDR2 (germline): SGHNT, YYREEE (reference sequence). For the CDR3, the DNA is TGTGCCAGCAGCTTGATACCCACCGGGGAGCTGTTTTTT. This codes for CASSLIPTGELFF. The entire variable domain, with the rest obtained from reference TRBV5-4 and TRBJ2-2, is as follows: ETGVTQSPTHLIKTRGQQVTLRCSSQSGHNTVSWYQQALGQGPQFIFQYYREEENGRGNFPPRFSGLQFPNYSSELNVNALELDDSALYLCASSLIPTGELFFGEGSRLTVL.

This chain connects TRBV6-2 or TRBV6-3 to TRBJ2-3; 7 bases align to TRBD1. Trimming removed 5 bases from V and 2 bases from J; junction bases left unmatched: 4. The length of the CDR3 is 14 residues. From germline, CDR1 is MNHEY and CDR2 SVGEGT. DNA for the CDR3: TGTGCCAGCAGTCCGACAGGGTACACAGATACGCAGTATTTT. Residues: CASSPTGYTDTQYF.

This clonotype was counted only a few times. The V call is TRBV5-4, the J call TRBJ1-1; D perhaps matches TRBD1 (5 bases). CDR3 length: 15 residues. Germline V gene sequence: CDR1 SGHNT, CDR2 YYREEE (reference sequence). Trimming left V 5 bases short and J 3 bases short, with 17 bases between. For the CDR3, the DNA is TGTGCCAGCAGGATGTGGGACGGAGGGTACACTGAAGCTTTCTTT. As protein: CASRMWDGGYTEAFF.

The chain links TRBV11-1 to TRBJ2-3, with 9 bases aligning to TRBD2. The CDR3 runs to 17 residues. The V and J ends lost 4 bases and 0 bases, in that order; junction bases with no gene match: 8. Germline CDR1 reads SGHAT; CDR2 reads FQDESV (reference sequence). The CDR3 DNA reads as TGTGCCAGCAGCTCCGGAGCGGGGGGTGTAAGCACAGATACGCAGTATTTT. It yields the protein CASSSGAGGVSTDTQYF.

V gene TRBV7-3 combines with J gene TRBJ2-1; unclear D gene. Trimming took off 1 base at V and 5 bases at J, with 9 bases between the two ends. CDR3 length: 14 amino acids. Germline-derived CDR1 and CDR2 are SGHTA and FQGTGA. The CDR3 region has the DNA TGTGCCAGCAGCTTAATGGGCAGAGACAATGAGCAGTTCTTC. This translates into CASSLMGRDNEQFF.

This clonotype was found many times. J is TRBJ2-1 and V is TRBV6-4; D unclear. Germline loops: CDR1 MRHNA, CDR2 SNTAGT. V was pared by 2 bases and J by 2 bases, with 4 bases between. The CDR3 runs to 13 residues. The CDR3 region is CASSDVAYNEQFF. The CDR3, as DNA: TGTGCCAGCAGTGACGTGGCCTACAATGAGCAGTTCTTC.

This clonotype has more than one count but fewer than ten. The rearrangement links TRBV7-6 to TRBJ2-3; D gene uncertain. Germline V lookup: CDR1 SGHVS, CDR2 FNYEAQ. Trimming pared 2 bases from V and 0 bases from J, leaving 12 bases between. The length of the CDR3 is 16 residues. In DNA form, the CDR3 reads TGTGCCAGCAGCTTAAGGGCAGGTTGGAGCACAGATACGCAGTATTTT. This encodes CASSLRAGWSTDTQYF.

This clonotype turned up a few times. V gene TRBV7-6 combines with J gene TRBJ2-2; the match to TRBD2 covers 10 bases. Unmatched junction bases numbered 6, after V lost 5 bases and J lost 0 bases. Per the germline V gene, CDR1 is SGHVS and CDR2 is FNYEAQ. This CDR3 is 17 amino acids long. The CDR3 protein is CASSPLAGYANTGELFF. CDR3 DNA sequence: TGTGCCAGCAGCCCACTAGCGGGGTACGCGAACACCGGGGAGCTGTTTTTT.

This clonotype showed up just a few times. The V call is TRBV4-1, the J call TRBJ1-1; D unresolved. Germline-derived CDR1 and CDR2 are MGHRA and YSYEKL. Trimming removed 1 base at V and 4 bases at J, with 13 bases between. The CDR3 spans 15 residues. CDR3 loop: CASSQVPLWGTEAFF. The CDR3 DNA sequence: TGCGCCAGCAGCCAAGTCCCGCTCTGGGGCACTGAAGCTTTCTTT.

The chain uses TRBV7-9 and TRBJ1-1; D call uncertain. Trimming cost V 5 bases and J 4 bases, with 14 bases left between them. CDR1 and CDR2 (germline): SEHNR, FQNEAQ (reference sequence). The CDR3 sequence is 14 residues long. The CDR3 sequence is CASSPIFRGTEAFF. The DNA for the CDR3 is TGTGCCAGCAGCCCCATCTTCCGCGGCACTGAAGCTTTCTTT.

The rearrangement joins TRBV11-1 to TRBJ2-6; D may be TRBD1 (6 bases). CDR3 length equals 18 residues. The germline V gene encodes CDR1 SGHAT and CDR2 FQDESV (reference sequence). V lost 4 bases and J lost 4, with 20 bases in between. In DNA form, the CDR3 reads TGTGCCAGCAGCTCAACGACCCCACAGGGAGAAGGGGCCAACGTCCTGACTTTC. As protein: CASSSTTPQGEGANVLTF.

CDR3 sequence (DNA): TGCGCCAGCAGCCAAGATCCTGGTACGGGGCCGATTGAGCAGTTCTTC. Amino acids: CASSQDPGTGPIEQFF. The chain carries TRBV4-3 and TRBJ2-1, with D possibly called TRBD1 or TRBD2 (5 bases each). This CDR3 is 16 amino acids long. Germline V lookup: CDR1 LGHNA, CDR2 YSLEER. Between the trimmed V and J ends, which lost 0 bases and 9 bases, there was a span of 18 bases.

This clonotype showed up just a few times. V and J are TRBV20-1 and TRBJ2-5; D is uncertain. CDR1 and CDR2 (germline): DFQATT, SNEGSKA (reference sequence). The length of the CDR3 is 12 residues. The germline V and J ends were trimmed by 2 bases and 0 bases, with 4 bases remaining between them. The DNA of the CDR3 is TGCAGTGCTAGACCCTACCAAGAGACCCAGTACTTC. It specifies CSARPYQETQYF.

This clonotype was observed a handful of times. The chain combines TRBV11-2 with TRBJ1-1; D is ambiguous. The CDR3 contains 14 residues. The germline V gene encodes CDR1 SGHAT and CDR2 FQNNGV. V lost 3 bases and J 4 bases, leaving 12 bases between the germline ends. DNA for the CDR3: TGTGCCAGCAGCTTCGGGTTGAAGGGCACTGAAGCTTTCTTT. Its protein product is CASSFGLKGTEAFF.

The gene calls are TRBV7-9 and TRBJ1-2, with unresolved D. Germline CDR1 is SEHNR and CDR2 is FQNEAQ (reference sequence). The CDR3 runs to 16 residues. V was pared by 2 bases and J by 1 base, with 14 bases between. The CDR3 protein is CASSLNTQERNYGYTF. The CDR3 nucleotides read TGTGCCAGCAGCTTAAATACCCAGGAGCGTAACTATGGCTACACCTTC.

The chain joins TRBV29-1 to TRBJ2-5, with 10 positions matching TRBD2. This CDR3 spans 14 amino acids. J gave up 6 bases and V 6 bases, and 10 bases lay outside the gene matches. The V gene's germline CDR1 is SQVTM and CDR2 ANQGSEA. CDR3 loop: CSVLDLAGEKTQYF. The CDR3 nucleotides read TGCAGCGTGCTGGATCTAGCGGGGGAGAAGACCCAGTACTTC.

The chain joins TRBV20-1 to TRBJ1-1; D is ambiguous. CDR3 length: 13 residues. Trimming took off 0 bases at V and 1 base at J, with 6 bases between the two ends. Germline CDR1 DFQATT, CDR2 SNEGSKA (reference sequence). The CDR3 loop reads CSARDRWNTEAFF. The CDR3 DNA reads TGCAGTGCTAGAGATCGATGGAACACTGAAGCTTTCTTT.